The rows below give T cell receptor beta chains drawn from one sample of a study of blood T cell repertoires in COVID-19. The table came from immunoSEQ multiplex PCR; TCRdb's copy has only in-frame clones and leaves some out. The sample carries about 430,000 clones, roughly 90% recorded once. The sample was PBMCs or T cells enriched from blood (not recorded which). All receptors come from a woman aged 18-35 years who had been exposed to COVID-19. The CDR3 runs from the conserved cysteine through the conserved F or W. A D gene is named only where the DNA matches it firmly. Some rows have no size entry. The others give once, few or many, or a class for an expanded clone.

D	V	J	size	DNA	CDR3
TRBD1	TRBV24-1	TRBJ2-1	NA	TGTGCCACCAGTGATTTTGAACAGGGGTTTGAGTTCTTC	CATSDFEQGFEFF
NA	TRBV28	TRBJ1-5	once	TGTGCCAGCAGTCCCCGGGCAGGGCAGCCCCAGCATTTT	CASSPRAGQPQHF
NA	TRBV5-1	TRBJ2-5	NA	TGCGCCAGCAGCTTGGCCCGTCTGGAGACCCAGTACTTC	CASSLARLETQYF
NA	TRBV18	TRBJ1-1	NA	TGTGCCAGCTCGGGCATGAACACTGAAGCTTTCTTT	CASSGMNTEAFF
TRBD2	TRBV7-3	TRBJ2-1	NA	TGTGCCAGCAGCGCTAGACTAGCGGGGGGAAACAATGAGCAGTTCTTC	CASSARLAGGNNEQFF
TRBD2	TRBV3-1/TRBV3-2	TRBJ2-7	NA	TGTGCCAGCAGCCCAGGACTAGCTGGCATCTACGAGCAGTACTTC	CASSPGLAGIYEQYF
TRBD2	TRBV4-2	TRBJ2-7	few	TGTGCCAGCAGCCAAGAGCCCTCCTTCTCTAGCGGGAGCCCGAGCTCCTACGAGCAGTACTTC	CASSQEPSFSSGSPSSYEQYF
TRBD2	TRBV29-1	TRBJ2-1	NA	TGCAGCGTTGAACTAGCGGATACTTACAATGAGCAGTTCTTC	CSVELADTYNEQFF
NA	TRBV5-4	TRBJ2-1	NA	TGTGCCAGCAGCTTGGGCGGTTCGAGAGCCTACAATGAGCAGTTCTTC	CASSLGGSRAYNEQFF
NA	TRBV10-3	TRBJ1-2	NA	TGTGCCATCAGTGAGTCGGTTTTCGGGGGACCTGGCTACACCTTC	CAISESVFGGPGYTF
NA	TRBV5-1	TRBJ2-1	NA	TGCGCCAGCAGCTTTAGACTCTCCGAACCAAACAATGAGCAGTTCTTC	CASSFRLSEPNNEQFF
TRBD1	TRBV10-2	TRBJ1-2	NA	TGCGCCAGCAGTGGGACAGGGATCGACTATGGCTACACCTTC	CASSGTGIDYGYTF
TRBD2	TRBV4-3	TRBJ2-2	NA	TGCGCCAGCAGCCAAGACGTAGCGGGGGGGATCACCCGGGAGCTGTTTTTT	CASSQDVAGGITRELFF
NA	TRBV6-6	TRBJ2-7	NA	TGTGCCAGCAGTCAACATACAACAGGGCCGGGGCCACTCTACGAGCAGTACTTC	CASSQHTTGPGPLYEQYF
TRBD2	TRBV3-1/TRBV3-2	TRBJ2-7	few	TGTGCCAGCAGCCAAGTCTCCTCGGGACTAGCGGGGAACGAGCAGTACTTC	CASSQVSSGLAGNEQYF
TRBD1	TRBV5-5	TRBJ1-5	NA	TGTGCCAGCAGCAGGGGACAGGGGATCAATCAGCCCCAGCATTTT	CASSRGQGINQPQHF
TRBD2	TRBV19	TRBJ2-7	NA	TGTGCCAGTAGCTTAGCGGGAGGGTCCTACGAGCAGTACTTC	CASSLAGGSYEQYF
TRBD1	TRBV6-6	TRBJ1-6	NA	TGTGCCAGCTCGGGACAGCCCTTTTATAATTCACCCCTCCACTTT	CASSGQPFYNSPLHF
NA	TRBV28	TRBJ1-2	NA	TGTGCCAGCCACGGCTATGGCTACACCTTC	CASHGYGYTF
NA	TRBV3-1/TRBV3-2	TRBJ1-3	NA	TGTGCCAGCAGCCAAGATGCGGGCGTCTCTGGAAACACCATATATTTT	CASSQDAGVSGNTIYF
NA	TRBV5-8	TRBJ1-6	NA	TGTGCCAGCAGCTTGGCCCCAGGGGAAATAAGGTATTCACCCCTCCACTTT	CASSLAPGEIRYSPLHF
NA	TRBV13	TRBJ1-2	NA	TGTGCCAGCAGCTTAGGGACAAACTATGGCTACACCTTC	CASSLGTNYGYTF
TRBD1	TRBV28	TRBJ1-1	NA	TGTGCCAGCAGATCGCTTTCCGGGACAGGGACGTGGTACACTGAAGCTTTCTTT	CASRSLSGTGTWYTEAFF
NA	TRBV3-1/TRBV3-2	TRBJ2-3	once	TGTGCCAGCAGCCCCATGGTCGGGGTCGAGCCGCAGTATTTT	CASSPMVGVEPQYF
TRBD2	TRBV19	TRBJ2-7	NA	TGTGCCAGTAGTATAAGTAGCGGGGGTGCCTACGAGCAGTACTTC	CASSISSGGAYEQYF
NA	TRBV18	TRBJ2-7	few	TGTGCCAGCTCACCAACAATCCCAGGGAATACCTACGAGCAGTACTTC	CASSPTIPGNTYEQYF
NA	TRBV15	TRBJ2-3	NA	TGTGCCACCAGCAGAGATGGACTTGGCACAGATACGCAGTATTTT	CATSRDGLGTDTQYF
NA	TRBV20-1	TRBJ2-7	NA	TGCAGTGCCGGGGGGCCATACGAGCAGTACTTC	CSAGGPYEQYF
NA	TRBV30	TRBJ1-4	NA	TGTGCCTGGAGTGGGATACAGGGTTCTAATGAAAAACTGTTTTTT	CAWSGIQGSNEKLFF
NA	TRBV29-1	TRBJ1-1	NA	TGCAGCGTCCTTAATACCGCCAGGGGTGGAAGCACTGAAGCTTTCTTT	CSVLNTARGGSTEAFF
TRBD2	TRBV4-1	TRBJ2-1	NA	TGCGCCAGCAGCCAAGTCGACATGGGACTAGCGCATTACAATGAGCAGTTCTTC	CASSQVDMGLAHYNEQFF
NA	TRBV15	TRBJ2-5	NA	TGTGCCACCGCTAGGATGGGGGGAAAAGAGACCCAGTACTTC	CATARMGGKETQYF
NA	TRBV24-1	TRBJ2-3	NA	TGTGCCACCAGTGATTTGCCGGCCGCGGGCCGAGGGCCTACGCAGTATTTT	CATSDLPAAGRGPTQYF
NA	TRBV18	TRBJ1-1	NA	TGTGCCAGCTCTACCGGGGGGGCGGCCGAAGCTTTCTTT	CASSTGGAAEAFF
NA	TRBV29-1	TRBJ1-1	NA	TGCAGCGTTGCCCCCCCGGGCACTGAAGCTTTCTTT	CSVAPPGTEAFF
NA	TRBV29-1	TRBJ2-1	NA	TGCAGCGTTGAAGTGGGTAGTGGGGCTAGGTACAATGAGCAGTTCTTC	CSVEVGSGARYNEQFF